In its sample, the clone carrying this T cell receptor beta chain was seen once. Its cognate antigen is unknown. Germline V gives CDR1 MNHEY, CDR2 SMNVEV (reference sequence). The CDR3 runs to 15 residues. Trimming cost V 9 bases and J 8 bases, with 23 bases left between them. The method was immunoSEQ multiplex PCR; TCRdb's version includes in-frame clones alone and lacks a portion of them. The sample shows about 31,000 clones, roughly 80% of them seen only once. This record comes from a study of graft-versus-host responses after intestinal transplantation. Study conclusions and caveats: GvH clones were found in recipient marrow; some appeared first in ileum or blood. Association was observed between peak circulating GvH clone levels and early post-transplant HvG declines.

This specimen was unstimulated CD8+ T cells sorted from spleen or lymph node cells, taken before intestinal transplant. The TCR sequence derives from a human donor who received an intestinal transplant. The rearrangement uses TRBV27 and TRBJ2-1; D may be TRBD2 (6 bases). The CDR3 sequence: CASNLLGLNKHEQFF. For the CDR3, the DNA is TGTGCCAGTAACCTTTTGGGACTGAATAAGCATGAGCAGTTCTTC.